This is a list of T cell receptor beta chains from one sample in a study of blood T cells in healthy people across ages. TCRdb recomputed calls from the 5' RACE reads with MiXCR, one row per CDR3 protein. Here the sample spans 1.5 million to 2 million distinct CDR3 sequences, over 25% being singletons. Sequencing was carried out using blood. These receptors were taken from a woman between 25 and 40 years old in good health. Each CDR3 is given with its conserved first and last residue. The D gene is left open where the match is weak. The size of a clone is reported for some rows only, either as once, few or many, or as a class for expanded clones.

d_call j_call cdr3_length v_call clone_size cdr3_aa cdr3_nt
TRBD1 TRBJ2-7 15 TRBV20-1 . CSAWGQGPDSYEQYF TGCAGTGCTTGGGGACAGGGTCCCGATTCCTACGAGCAGTACTTC
. TRBJ1-2 21 TRBV19 . CASSILARRGSREGSRGGYTF TGTGCCAGTAGTATACTCGCCCGGCGGGGTAGTAGGGAAGGCTCCCGGGGTGGCTACACCTTC
TRBD2 TRBJ2-3 14 TRBV4-1 many CASSQTSGAVTQYF TGCGCCAGCAGCCAGACTAGCGGAGCGGTTACGCAGTATTTT
TRBD1 TRBJ1-2 17 TRBV28 many CASSSDRGLGREYGYTF TGTGCCAGCAGTTCGGACAGGGGGCTGGGACGGGAGTATGGCTACACCTTC
TRBD1 TRBJ2-7 13 TRBV15 . CATSKGQDYEQYF TGTGCCACCAGCAAGGGACAGGACTACGAGCAGTACTTC
TRBD1 TRBJ2-4 16 TRBV29-1 . CSVELGQGASYNEQYF TGCAGCGTTGAGCTGGGACAGGGGGCGAGTTACAATGAGCAGTACTTC
. TRBJ2-4 11 TRBV6-6 few CASSYINEQYF TGTGCCAGCAGTTACATAAATGAGCAGTACTTC
TRBD1 TRBJ1-1 16 TRBV3-1 few CASSHGSTGTGGEAFF TGTGCCAGCAGCCATGGTTCGACCGGGACAGGGGGCGAAGCTTTCTTT
. TRBJ2-1 15 TRBV7-8 few CASSILGSSYNEQFF TGTGCCAGCAGCATTTTAGGGAGCTCCTACAATGAGCAGTTCTTC
. TRBJ2-6 16 TRBV12-3/TRBV12-4 many CASSLALSSGANVLTF TGTGCCAGCAGTTTAGCGCTGAGCTCTGGGGCCAACGTCCTGACTTTC
TRBD1 TRBJ2-1 15 TRBV9 few CASSVLGQMDNEQFF TGTGCCAGCAGCGTATTGGGACAGATGGACAATGAGCAGTTCTTC
TRBD2 TRBJ2-7 14 TRBV9 few CASSVGTSGSEQYF TGTGCCAGCAGCGTCGGGACTAGCGGGAGCGAGCAGTACTTC
. TRBJ2-3 16 TRBV20-1 . CSATPWGGAFVDTQYF TGCAGTGCTACTCCCTGGGGGGGGGCCTTTGTGGATACGCAGTATTTT
TRBD2 TRBJ2-3 20 TRBV3-1 few CASSPSTETSGGLSTDTQYF TGTGCCAGCAGCCCCTCAACGGAGACTAGCGGGGGATTAAGCACAGATACGCAGTATTTT
. TRBJ2-1 14 TRBV6-2/TRBV6-3 . CASKARGQNNEQFF TGTGCCAGCAAGGCTCGGGGACAAAACAATGAGCAGTTCTTC
. TRBJ2-5 15 TRBV12-3/TRBV12-4 . CASSFWAGRAETQYF TGTGCCAGCAGTTTTTGGGCAGGTCGCGCAGAGACCCAGTACTTC
. TRBJ2-4 14 TRBV20-1 . CSALQTVGHDIQYF TGCAGTGCTCTTCAGACAGTTGGACATGACATTCAGTACTTC
TRBD1 TRBJ2-1 16 TRBV27 few CASSPWDRLNYNEQFF TGTGCCAGCAGTCCTTGGGACAGATTGAACTACAATGAGCAGTTCTTC
TRBD2 TRBJ2-7 13 TRBV20-1 . CSAGTSGIYEQYF TGCAGCGCCGGGACTAGCGGGATCTACGAGCAGTACTTC
. TRBJ2-1 13 TRBV5-1 . CASSPTQGGEQFF TGCGCCAGCAGCCCAACACAGGGCGGTGAGCAGTTCTTC
. TRBJ2-5 16 TRBV5-1 many CASSLPTGGHQETQYF TGCGCCAGCAGCTTACCGACAGGAGGGCACCAAGAGACCCAGTACTTC
. TRBJ2-3 15 TRBV7-9 . CASSSGGPLGYTQYF TGTGCCAGCAGCTCGGGTGGTCCGCTAGGATATACGCAGTATTTT
. TRBJ2-7 15 TRBV4-3 . CASSHLRETSYEQYF TGCGCCAGCAGCCACTTGCGGGAAACCTCCTACGAGCAGTACTTC
. TRBJ2-3 14 TRBV20-1 many CSARGGRGTDTQYF TGCAGTGCTAGGGGAGGGAGGGGGACAGATACGCAGTATTTT
. TRBJ1-2 15 TRBV12-3/TRBV12-4 . CASSPPGHLNYGYTF TGTGCCAGCAGCCCTCCGGGACATTTAAACTATGGCTACACCTTC
. TRBJ1-2 15 TRBV29-1 . CSVEGVDRGPGGYTF TGCAGCGTTGAAGGGGTGGACCGGGGCCCTGGGGGCTACACCTTC
. TRBJ2-5 17 TRBV4-1 few CASSRRTQKAAQETQYF TGCGCCAGCAGCCGCCGAACTCAAAAGGCGGCCCAAGAGACCCAGTACTTC
. TRBJ1-6 15 TRBV30 . CAWSVATTTRSPLHF TGTGCCTGGAGTGTAGCGACAACAACGCGTTCACCCCTCCACTTT
TRBD1 TRBJ2-4 15 TRBV24-1 . CATSDSGTGGFWQYF TGTGCCACCAGTGATTCCGGGACAGGGGGCTTCTGGCAGTACTTC
TRBD1 TRBJ2-5 16 TRBV12-3/TRBV12-4 . CASSRQDRGRGETQYF TGTGCCAGCAGTCGACAGGACAGGGGGCGCGGTGAGACCCAGTACTTC
TRBD2 TRBJ2-7 18 TRBV29-1 few CSVEDQGLAGGLSYEQYF TGCAGCGTTGAAGATCAAGGACTAGCGGGAGGGCTCTCCTACGAGCAGTACTTC
. TRBJ2-7 13 TRBV14 few CASSQVRDIEQYF TGTGCCAGCAGCCAAGTCCGGGACATCGAGCAGTACTTC
. TRBJ1-2 13 TRBV20-1 few CSASETIGSGYTF TGCAGTGCTAGTGAAACCATTGGATCTGGCTACACCTTC